This TCR beta chain came from a study of blood T cell repertoires in COVID-19. Here immunoSEQ multiplex PCR was the method, and the copy in TCRdb shows in-frame clones only, minus some. The sample includes around 18,000 clones, 91% of them seen just once. The CDR3 extends over 16 amino acids. The V and J ends lost 1 base and 3 bases respectively, with 13 bases between them. CDR1 and CDR2 (germline): SGHTA, FQGNSA. Sequencing input: peripheral blood. This TCR came from a human donor in a cohort sampled during active COVID-19. The chain employs TRBV7-2 and TRBJ1-5; D not resolved. The CDR3 DNA reads TGTGCCAGCAGCTTAGGATACGAGAAATACAATCAGCCCCAGCATTTT. It codes for CASSLGYEKYNQPQHF. The variable domain in full, completed from reference TRBV7-2 and TRBJ1-5, reads GAGVSQSPSNKVTEKGKDVELRCDPISGHTALYWYRQSLGQGLEFLIYFQGNSAPDKSGLPSDRFSAERTGGSVSTLTIQRTQQEDSAVYLCASSLGYEKYNQPQHFGDGTRLSIL.